The 29 T cell receptor beta chains below all came from one sample that was sequenced in a study of identical twins. One entry per CDR3 protein results from TCRdb running MiXCR on the 5' RACE reads. The table has nearly 900,000 distinct CDR3 sequences, around an eighth seen once; the top ten hold around 1.6%. These data were likewise used in another study, on yellow fever vaccine responses in identical twins.

Material for sequencing was PBMCs. These receptors were obtained from a young woman in good health.

This chain links TRBV5-1 with TRBJ2-5; no firm D call. Germline-derived CDR1 and CDR2 are SGHRS and YFSETQ. V lost 2 bases and J lost 1, with 12 bases in between. The CDR3 totals 15 residues. DNA of the CDR3: TGCGCCAGCAGCTTTGGGTATCAGACCCAAGAGACCCAGTACTTC. Protein sequence: CASSFGYQTQETQYF.

The V and J genes are TRBV7-9 and TRBJ2-2, with no clear D. The CDR3 covers 16 residues. Germline CDR1 and CDR2: SEHNR and FQNEAQ (reference sequence). V was cut by 2 bases and J by 0 bases, with 10 bases left in between. The CDR3 loop is CASSLWELANTGELFF. The CDR3 DNA follows: TGTGCCAGCAGCTTATGGGAACTGGCGAACACCGGGGAGCTGTTTTTT.

The chain uses TRBV20-1 and TRBJ2-1, with no clear D. Germline CDR1 DFQATT, CDR2 SNEGSKA (reference sequence). The CDR3 has 13 residues. Trimming shortened V by 7 bases and J by 6 bases, and 16 bases separated the two germline ends. This chain's CDR3 is CSDSLTAGNEQFF. CDR3 nucleotide sequence: TGCAGTGACTCCCTGACGGCCGGCAATGAGCAGTTCTTC.

This clonotype was seen repeatedly, ten times or more. The gene calls are TRBV4-2 and TRBJ2-5; no clear D. This CDR3 has 13 residues. The V gene's germline CDR1 is LGHNA and CDR2 YNFKEQ. The V gene lost 1 base and the J gene lost 5 bases, with 8 bases spanning the gap. This CDR3 is CASSQGGLETQYF. In DNA form, the CDR3 reads TGTGCCAGCAGCCAAGGAGGTTTGGAGACCCAGTACTTC.

Many counts were recorded for this clonotype. The V gene is TRBV12-3 or TRBV12-4, the J gene TRBJ2-1, with unresolved D. This CDR3 region has 11 residues. With 6 bases removed from V and 9 bases from J, the gap between germline ends came to 9 bases. The CDR3 sequence: CASSATIEQFF. CDR3 bases: TGTGCCAGCAGCGCTACGATTGAGCAGTTCTTC.

The sample holds a few counts of this clonotype. The CDR3 nucleotides read TGTGCCAGCAGCCCCCAGTACTCTGGGGCCAACGTCCTGACTTTC. This translates into CASSPQYSGANVLTF. J is TRBJ2-6 and V is TRBV9; D unclear. Per the germline V gene, CDR1 is SGDLS and CDR2 is YYNGEE. CDR3 length equals 15 residues. V dropped 4 bases and J dropped 0 bases, with 8 bases sitting between them.

This clonotype was found many times. The chain uses TRBV29-1 and TRBJ2-5; 14 bases map to TRBD2. V shed 6 bases, J shed 4 bases, and the junction held 4 bases outside the gene matches. The CDR3 is made up of 14 amino acids. CDR1 SQVTM and CDR2 ANQGSEA come from the germline V gene. This chain's CDR3 is CSVAGLAGGETQYF. CDR3 nucleotides: TGCAGCGTGGCCGGACTAGCGGGAGGAGAGACCCAGTACTTC.

This clonotype has ten or more counts. J is TRBJ2-1 and V is TRBV4-1; TRBD2 matches at 9 bases. CDR3 length: 16 residues. J was trimmed by 1 base and V by 2 bases; bases with no gene match: 3. The germline V gene has CDR1 MGHRA and CDR2 YSYEKL. The CDR3 spells CASSQHSGSSYNEQFF. Written as DNA, the CDR3 is TGCGCCAGCAGCCAACATAGCGGGAGTTCCTACAATGAGCAGTTCTTC.

The chain links TRBV6-2 or TRBV6-3 to TRBJ2-1; 8 nucleotides align to TRBD2. V trimming: 6 bases; J trimming: 8 bases; junction bases outside the gene matches: 12. The CDR3 length is 15 residues. Germline loops: CDR1 MNHEY, CDR2 SVGEGT. The CDR3 nucleotides read TGTGCCAGCAGCGAAGGGGGTCTTAGCGGGGATGAGCAGTTCTTC. Amino acids: CASSEGGLSGDEQFF.

This clonotype has just a few counts. The chain combines TRBV6-1 with TRBJ2-1, with D perhaps TRBD1 or TRBD2 (5 bases each). V lost 6 bases, J lost 9 bases, and 15 bases lay in between. This CDR3 has 13 residues. The germline V gene has CDR1 MNHNS and CDR2 SASEGT. CDR3 nucleotides: TGTGCCAGCAGCCGGGACCGGGATGGTGAGCAGTTCTTC. Its protein product is CASSRDRDGEQFF.

DNA of the CDR3: TGCGCCAGCAGCCAAAAAAATAGGGGACTAGCGGGAGTACTCCCCTCGAATGAGCAGTTCTTC. It encodes CASSQKNRGLAGVLPSNEQFF. The chain has TRBV4-1 and TRBJ2-1; TRBD2 aligns across 14 bases. CDR1 and CDR2 from the germline V gene are MGHRA and YSYEKL. The CDR3 has 21 amino acids. With V trimmed by 2 bases and J by 7 bases, 19 bases remained unmatched.

This chain uses TRBV5-1 with TRBJ2-2; D unclear. The CDR3 runs 13 residues. The germline CDR1 and CDR2 sequences are SGHRS and YFSETQ. Trimming removed 3 bases from V and 5 bases from J, with 8 bases in between. This CDR3 reads CASSSQETGELFF. As DNA, the CDR3 is TGCGCCAGCAGCTCACAAGAGACCGGGGAGCTGTTTTTT. Full variable domain (missing parts from reference TRBV5-1 and TRBJ2-2): KAGVTQTPRYLIKTRGQQVTLSCSPISGHRSVSWYQQTPGQGLQFLFEYFSETQRNKGNFPGRFSGRQFSNSRSEMNVSTLELGDSALYLCASSSQETGELFFGEGSRLTVL.

In its sample, this clonotype was seen a few times. The rearrangement links TRBV11-3 to TRBJ2-3; 10 bases are a match to TRBD2. Germline trimming cut 1 base from V and 2 bases from J; bases unmatched to any gene: 3. The V gene's germline CDR1 is SGHNT and CDR2 YENEEA. The CDR3 runs 16 residues. CDR3 sequence (DNA): TGTGCCAGCAGCTTAGGGACTAGCGGACCCACAGATACGCAGTATTTT. Translated: CASSLGTSGPTDTQYF. The full variable domain, in which reference TRBV11-3 and TRBJ2-3 provide the parts outside the CDR3, is EAGVVQSPRYKIIEKKQPVAFWCNPISGHNTLYWYLQNLGQGPELLIRYENEEAVDDSQLPKDRFSAERLKGVDSTLKIQPAELGDSAVYLCASSLGTSGPTDTQYFGPGTRLTVL.

CDR3 residues: CASRFNFASNQPQHF. The DNA of the CDR3 is TGTGCCAGCAGATTTAATTTCGCTAGCAATCAGCCCCAGCATTTT. The chain carries TRBV6-1 and TRBJ1-5; D not certain. From germline, CDR1 is MNHNS and CDR2 SASEGT. This CDR3 region has 15 residues. V shed 6 bases and J shed 0 bases, with 12 bases lying between them.

Here the CDR3 reads CASSYSPGVTIQYF. In DNA, the CDR3 is TGTGCCAGCAGTTACTCGCCAGGGGTAACCATTCAGTACTTC. The chain employs TRBV6-2 or TRBV6-3 and TRBJ2-4; D perhaps matches TRBD1 (6 bases). Trimming shortened V by 0 bases and J by 9 bases, and 12 bases separated the two germline ends. Germline V gene lookup returns CDR1 MNHEY and CDR2 SVGEGT. The CDR3 contains 14 residues.

The V call is TRBV20-1, the J call TRBJ2-1; a weak D match, TRBD2 (6 bases). The V end was cut by 6 bases, the J end by 12 bases, with 21 bases between. The germline V gene has CDR1 DFQATT and CDR2 SNEGSKA (reference sequence). The CDR3 spans 13 residues. In DNA, the CDR3 is TGCAGTGCGGAGGGGCCCGAATTGGTGGGGCAGTTCTTC. It encodes CSAEGPELVGQFF.

V gene TRBV7-3 combines with J gene TRBJ2-7, with 8 bases that match TRBD2. The CDR3 sequence is 15 residues long. CDR1 and CDR2 (germline): SGHTA, FQGTGA. V lost 0 bases and J lost 3; bases outside the gene matches: 4. CDR3 in amino acids: CASSLTSGTGYEQYF. The CDR3, as DNA: TGTGCCAGCAGCTTAACTAGCGGGACGGGCTACGAGCAGTACTTC.

The J gene is TRBJ2-5, the V gene TRBV5-1; tentative D call: TRBD1 (5 bases). The length of the CDR3 is 15 residues. V was clipped by 4 bases and J by 2 bases, with 15 bases between them. The germline V gene has CDR1 SGHRS and CDR2 YFSETQ. The CDR3 here is CASSRNGREQETQYF. CDR3 coding DNA: TGCGCCAGCAGCCGGAACGGCAGGGAACAAGAGACCCAGTACTTC.

This chain joins TRBV3-1 and TRBJ1-1; the match to TRBD1 covers 7 bases. Germline V CDR1 and CDR2: LGHDT, YNNKEL (reference sequence). Unmatched junction bases numbered 4, after V lost 4 bases and J lost 5 bases. The CDR3 runs to 13 residues. The CDR3 sequence is CASSPGTATEAFF. DNA of the CDR3: TGTGCCAGCAGCCCCGGGACAGCAACTGAAGCTTTCTTT.

This clonotype has more than one count but fewer than ten. The chain recombines TRBV6-5 with TRBJ2-5; 8 bases agree with TRBD2. This CDR3 spans 14 amino acids. V lost 4 bases, J lost 7 bases, and 8 bases stayed unmatched. CDR1 is MNHEY, CDR2 SVGAGI, per germline. As DNA, the CDR3 is TGTGCCAGCAGTTCCGACGGGACTAGTTTGACCCAGTACTTC. Residues: CASSSDGTSLTQYF.

This clonotype was seen many times. V usage is TRBV20-1 and J usage is TRBJ2-2, with D perhaps TRBD1 (6 bases). The germline V gene has CDR1 DFQATT and CDR2 SNEGSKA (reference sequence). The CDR3 has 14 amino acids. V shed 1 base and J shed 5 bases, with 11 bases lying between them. CDR3 in amino acids: CSARAPTGTGELFF. In nucleotides, the CDR3 is TGCAGTGCTAGAGCTCCAACAGGGACCGGGGAGCTGTTTTTT.

The rearrangement links TRBV6-1 to TRBJ2-1; 11 bases match TRBD2. With 5 bases clipped from V and 8 bases from J, the junction kept 5 bases outside the gene matches. The CDR3 runs to 14 residues. Germline-derived CDR1 and CDR2 are MNHNS and SASEGT. CDR3 sequence: CASSRLAGLYEQFF. In DNA form, the CDR3 reads TGTGCCAGCAGTAGACTAGCGGGGCTCTATGAGCAGTTCTTC.

In its sample, this clonotype was seen a few times. In DNA form, the CDR3 reads TGTGCCAGCAGCCCCCCGGGACAGGGCAAACCCAAGCAGTTCTTC. Translation gives CASSPPGQGKPKQFF. The rearrangement uses TRBV27 and TRBJ2-1; 9 bases are shared with TRBD1. This CDR3 contains 15 residues. Germline CDR1 and CDR2: MNHEY and SMNVEV (reference sequence). J was trimmed by 11 bases and V by 6 bases; bases with no gene match: 14.

The rearrangement joins TRBV2 to TRBJ2-1; the match to TRBD2 covers 10 bases. This CDR3 is 14 amino acids long. Germline V gives CDR1 SNHLY, CDR2 FYNNEI. V was clipped by 6 bases and J by 7 bases; unmatched bases: 6. The CDR3 reads CASRSPSGRNEQFF. The CDR3 nucleotides read TGTGCCAGCAGGAGCCCTAGCGGGAGAAATGAGCAGTTCTTC.

This clonotype occurred many times. This sequence joins TRBV11-2 and TRBJ2-7, with D possibly being TRBD1 or TRBD2 (5 bases each). This CDR3 has 19 residues. The ends were cut back, 5 bases at V and 0 bases at J, with 26 bases in the middle. The germline gives CDR1 SGHAT, CDR2 FQNNGV. The CDR3 DNA follows: TGTGCCAGCAGCCCGAGAGGAATCCCGGGACCGAGTAGCTCCTACGAGCAGTACGTC. Protein: CASSPRGIPGPSSSYEQYV.

The chain recombines TRBV11-1 with TRBJ2-2; a possible D gene is TRBD1 (7 bases). V lost 5 bases to trimming and J lost 1 base, with 23 bases between them. Per the germline V gene, CDR1 is SGHAT and CDR2 is FQDESV (reference sequence). The CDR3 loop spans 19 amino acids. DNA for the CDR3: TGTGCCAGCAGCCCCCTTGTCACTTTCAGGGGGGTGAACACCGGGGAGCTGTTTTTT. Residues: CASSPLVTFRGVNTGELFF.

This clonotype was recorded a few times. The V and J genes are TRBV12-3 or TRBV12-4 and TRBJ1-2; unclear D gene. The V end lost 7 bases, the J end lost 7 bases, and 19 bases lay between the germline ends. This CDR3 has 14 amino acids. As DNA, the CDR3 is TGTGCCAGCACCAGGAATTGGGAGCGGGGTGGCTACACCTTC. Translating gives CASTRNWERGGYTF.

DNA of the CDR3: TGTGCCACCAGTGACTCCATCGTGACTAGCGCGAATACGCAGTATTTT. Translation gives CATSDSIVTSANTQYF. V gene TRBV24-1 combines with J gene TRBJ2-3; 8 nucleotides line up with TRBD2. J lost 7 bases, V lost 4 bases, and 12 bases had no gene match. From germline, CDR1 is KGHDR and CDR2 SFDVKD. This CDR3 is 16 amino acids long.

Only a few counts were recorded for this clonotype. The chain uses TRBV11-2 and TRBJ2-5, with D uncertain. Trimming shortened V by 5 bases and J by 1 base, and 11 bases separated the two germline ends. This CDR3 is built from 14 residues. The germline gives CDR1 SGHAT, CDR2 FQNNGV. The chain's CDR3 is CASSEVNVQETQYF. DNA for the CDR3: TGTGCCAGCAGCGAGGTGAACGTCCAAGAGACCCAGTACTTC.